The 26 T cell receptor beta chains presented below share a single source sample, sequenced in a study of control samples from healthy donors and cancer patients. Sequencing was performed with immunoSEQ multiplex PCR; in TCRdb, only in-frame clones are kept and a portion is missing. The sample consists of approximately 110,000 clones, around 89% of them appearing once. Sequenced input: blood. The receptors stem from a woman between 50 and 59 years old in good health.

V usage is TRBV30 and J usage is TRBJ2-2; D unresolved. The V end was cut by 3 bases, the J end by 1 base, with 3 bases between. Per germline, CDR1 GTSNPN and CDR2 SVGIG (reference sequence). The CDR3 sequence is 12 residues long. CDR3 residues: CAWRWNTGELFF. CDR3 sequence (DNA): TGTGCCTGGAGATGGAACACCGGGGAGCTGTTTTTT.

The rearrangement uses TRBV18 and TRBJ2-2; D call uncertain. Trimming shortened V by 3 bases and J by 0 bases, and 8 bases separated the two germline ends. The V gene's germline CDR1 is KGHSH and CDR2 LQKENI. The CDR3 extends over 15 amino acids. CDR3 amino acids: CASSPGQANTGELFF. CDR3 bases: TGTGCCAGCTCACCCGGCCAAGCGAACACCGGGGAGCTGTTTTTT.

The genes are TRBV30 and TRBJ1-1; D gene uncertain. Germline CDR1 is GTSNPN and CDR2 is SVGIG (reference sequence). The CDR3 consists of 15 residues. V gave up 4 bases and J gave up 2 bases, with 17 bases separating them. CDR3 nucleotides: TGTGCCTGGACCGGTGGTAGGGCCAGAAACACTGAAGCTTTCTTT. This gives the protein CAWTGGRARNTEAFF.

This sequence joins TRBV9 and TRBJ1-1; 8 nucleotides agree with TRBD1. The V and J ends lost 4 bases and 3 bases, in that order; junction bases with no gene match: 5. CDR1 and CDR2 from the germline V gene are SGDLS and YYNGEE. CDR3 length equals 14 residues. In DNA, the CDR3 is TGTGCCAGCAGCCCAACAGGGGGTCACACTGAAGCTTTCTTT. It yields the protein CASSPTGGHTEAFF.

The J gene is TRBJ2-2, the V gene TRBV30; perhaps TRBD2 as D (6 bases). The CDR3 sequence is 15 residues long. From germline, CDR1 is GTSNPN and CDR2 SVGIG (reference sequence). V was shortened by 0 bases and J by 6 bases, with 14 bases between the two germline ends. CDR3 residues: CAWSVQLGGAGELFF. The CDR3 bases are TGTGCCTGGAGTGTACAACTGGGCGGGGCCGGGGAGCTGTTTTTT.

The V call is TRBV19, the J call TRBJ2-1, with D possibly matching TRBD2 (7 bases). This CDR3 region has 16 residues. The V gene lost 3 bases and the J gene lost 3 bases, with 15 bases spanning the gap. Germline lookup yields CDR1 LNHDA and CDR2 SQIVND (reference sequence). CDR3 nucleotide sequence: TGTGCCAGTAGTATTTTTGGCGGGGGCCTCTACAATGAGCAGTTCTTC. Encoded protein: CASSIFGGGLYNEQFF.

This chain connects TRBV7-2 to TRBJ1-2; D is perhaps TRBD1 (6 bases). The CDR3 is 13 amino acids. Germline V CDR1 and CDR2: SGHTA, FQGNSA. Trimming cost V 1 base and J 10 bases, with 13 bases left between them. Written as DNA, the CDR3 is TGTGCCAGCAGCTTAGGACAGGCGGAGGACTACACCTTC. Protein: CASSLGQAEDYTF.

The chain couples TRBV7-7 to TRBJ2-5; weak D call: TRBD1 (5 bases). The CDR3 is 15 amino acids. V dropped 6 bases and J dropped 4 bases, with 18 bases sitting between them. Germline CDR1 reads SSHAT; CDR2 reads FNYEAQ (reference sequence). CDR3 amino acids: CASSQGTLTGETQYF. The CDR3 bases are TGTGCCAGCAGTCAGGGCACGCTGACGGGAGAGACCCAGTACTTC.

The sample holds one count of this clone. The chain recombines TRBV5-6 with TRBJ2-7; D unclear. The CDR3 covers 16 residues. The V gene lost 0 bases and the J gene lost 0 bases, with 13 bases spanning the gap. Germline V CDR1 and CDR2: SGHDT, YYEEEE. The CDR3 reads CASSLVREERSYEQYV. The CDR3 DNA sequence: TGTGCCAGCAGCTTGGTCCGAGAGGAGCGCTCCTACGAGCAGTACGTC.

The chain joins TRBV18 to TRBJ2-3; 7 bases line up with TRBD1. V was pared by 0 bases and J by 6 bases, with 9 bases of the junction left unmatched. Germline lookup yields CDR1 KGHSH and CDR2 LQKENI. This CDR3 has 16 residues. In DNA, the CDR3 is TGTGCCAGCTCACCACCGATGGACAGCAGGGGGGATACGCAGTATTTT. Amino acids: CASSPPMDSRGDTQYF.

There are a few counts of this clone. The chain employs TRBV7-2 and TRBJ1-5; TRBD1 might be the D (6 bases). Germline CDR1 SGHTA, CDR2 FQGNSA. Trimming removed 3 bases from V and 3 bases from J, with 9 bases in between. CDR3 size: 14 residues. CDR3 DNA: TGTGCCAGCAGCTTCGACAGGCCCAATCAGCCCCAGCATTTT. Protein product: CASSFDRPNQPQHF.

The genes are TRBV7-9 and TRBJ1-5; tentative D call: TRBD1 (6 bases). The V and J ends lost 6 bases and 5 bases respectively, with 8 bases between them. The CDR3 length is 12 residues. The V gene's germline CDR1 is SEHNR and CDR2 FQNEAQ (reference sequence). In nucleotides, the CDR3 is TGTGCCAGCAGTAGGGGGGATCAGCCCCAGCATTTT. The encoded protein is CASSRGDQPQHF.

This rearrangement joins TRBV6-1 to TRBJ1-5, with 11 bases that match TRBD1. Germline CDR1 and CDR2: MNHNS and SASEGT. The CDR3 is 16 amino acids. With 4 bases clipped from V and 4 bases from J, the junction kept 6 bases outside the gene matches. The CDR3 protein is CASSAAGTGGNQPQHF. The CDR3 DNA is TGTGCCAGCAGTGCAGCCGGGACAGGGGGTAATCAGCCCCAGCATTTT.

This clone occurred a few times. The chain couples TRBV5-6 to TRBJ1-2, with 7 bases that match TRBD1. J lost 8 bases, V lost 2 bases, and 3 bases had no gene match. CDR3 size: 12 residues. Germline values: CDR1 SGHDT, CDR2 YYEEEE. DNA of the CDR3: TGTGCCAGCAGCTTACGACAGGGAGGCTACACCTTC. Translation: CASSLRQGGYTF.

This rearrangement joins TRBV11-3 to TRBJ1-1; 7 bases fit TRBD1. This CDR3 region has 13 residues. Germline-derived CDR1 and CDR2 are SGHNT and YENEEA. V lost 8 bases to trimming and J lost 5 bases; unmatched junction nucleotides: 8. For the CDR3, the DNA is TGTGCCAGCGGTTGGGACAGCGGGACTGAAGCTTTCTTT. It specifies CASGWDSGTEAFF. Full variable domain (remainder filled in from reference TRBV11-3 and TRBJ1-1): EAGVVQSPRYKIIEKKQPVAFWCNPISGHNTLYWYLQNLGQGPELLIRYENEEAVDDSQLPKDRFSAERLKGVDSTLKIQPAELGDSAVYLCASGWDSGTEAFFGQGTRLTVV.

The chain couples TRBV5-8 to TRBJ1-1; possibly TRBD1 for D (5 bases). The CDR3 is 14 residues long. CDR1 is SGHTS, CDR2 YDEGEE, per germline. The germline V and J ends were trimmed by 6 bases and 5 bases, with 17 bases remaining between them. CDR3 region: CASTWGREMTEAFF. The CDR3 DNA follows: TGTGCCAGCACCTGGGGGAGGGAGATGACTGAAGCTTTCTTT.

The chain employs TRBV10-3 and TRBJ1-5; D is unclear. The CDR3 totals 10 residues. Germline-derived CDR1 and CDR2 are ENHRY and SYGVKD. The V and J ends lost 7 bases and 13 bases respectively, with 11 bases between them. CDR3 nucleotides: TGTGCCATCACTACGACTCCTCAGCATTTT. Its translation is CAITTTPQHF.

V usage is TRBV7-6 and J usage is TRBJ2-2; D is possibly TRBD2 (6 bases). Trimming cost V 5 bases and J 7 bases, with 20 bases left between them. The germline V gene encodes CDR1 SGHVS and CDR2 FNYEAQ. This CDR3 contains 16 residues. The CDR3 is CASSTGGRETFGELFF. The CDR3 DNA is TGTGCCAGCAGCACCGGAGGACGGGAGACCTTCGGGGAGCTGTTTTTT.

This chain joins TRBV9 and TRBJ2-6; no definite D call. CDR1 is SGDLS, CDR2 YYNGEE, per germline. Trimming pared 1 base from V and 7 bases from J, leaving 3 bases between. The CDR3 is 12 amino acids. The CDR3 loop reads CASSVSANVLTF. CDR3 sequence (DNA): TGTGCCAGCAGCGTAAGCGCCAACGTCCTGACTTTC.

The chain couples TRBV9 to TRBJ2-6; D may correspond to TRBD1 or TRBD2 (5 bases each). The CDR3 loop spans 17 amino acids. The germline CDR1 and CDR2 sequences are SGDLS and YYNGEE. V was clipped by 0 bases and J by 1 base, with 11 bases between them. The CDR3 DNA reads TGTGCCAGCAGCGTAGCTAGGGACCGTTCTGGGGCCAACGTCCTGACTTTC. Protein product: CASSVARDRSGANVLTF.

V gene TRBV7-3 combines with J gene TRBJ2-3; 8 bases map to TRBD2. V was clipped by 3 bases and J by 10 bases; unmatched bases: 3. The CDR3 extends over 12 amino acids. Per germline, CDR1 SGHTA and CDR2 FQGTGA. This CDR3 is CASSFSGGPQYF. As DNA, the CDR3 is TGTGCCAGCAGCTTTTCGGGGGGGCCGCAGTATTTT.

The gene calls are TRBV30 and TRBJ2-5; 7 bases match TRBD2. The CDR3 runs to 12 residues. The germline gives CDR1 GTSNPN, CDR2 SVGIG (reference sequence). The V gene end was trimmed by 3 bases and the J gene end by 9 bases; junction bases not matched to a gene: 7. CDR3 in amino acids: CAWRGEGRAQYF. CDR3 DNA sequence: TGTGCCTGGAGAGGGGAAGGGAGGGCCCAGTACTTC.

As for this clone: At one end the junction does not follow the germline gene, possibly because of a read error. Here the CDR3 DNA reads TGTGCCTGGAGTGTACTCACCAGGGGGCATAATGGCCACACCTTC. It specifies CAWSVLTRGHNGHTF. The chain uses TRBV30 and TRBJ1-2; 8 bases agree with TRBD1. Per germline, CDR1 GTSNPN and CDR2 SVGIG (reference sequence). The CDR3 is 15 residues long. The full variable domain, its missing parts supplied by reference TRBV30 and TRBJ1-2, is SQTIHQWPATLVQPVGSPLSLECTVEGTSNPNLYWYRQAAGRGLQLLFYSVGIGQISSEVPQNLSASRPQDRQFILSSKKLLLSDSGFYLCAWSVLTRGHNGHTFGSGTRLTVV.

This CDR3 is CASSQSPDTEAFF. The CDR3 nucleotides are TGTGCCAGCAGCCAAAGTCCAGACACTGAAGCTTTCTTT. The chain links TRBV3-1 (or the pseudogene TRBV3-2) to TRBJ1-1; D call uncertain. The V gene lost 2 bases and the J gene lost 3 bases, with 7 bases spanning the gap. The CDR3 is made up of 13 amino acids. Germline V gene data show CDR1 as LGHDT and CDR2 as YNNKEL (reference sequence).

The chain combines TRBV4-1 with TRBJ2-1; D is unclear. CDR1 MGHRA and CDR2 YSYEKL come from the germline V gene. The CDR3 totals 12 residues. With 0 bases removed from V and 8 bases from J, the gap between germline ends came to 5 bases. The CDR3 sequence is CASSQDQDEQFF. The DNA of the CDR3 is TGCGCCAGCAGCCAAGATCAGGATGAGCAGTTCTTC.

The rearrangement uses TRBV18 and TRBJ2-7; D gene ambiguous. The CDR3 is 12 amino acids. Trimming took off 2 bases at V and 5 bases at J, with 7 bases between the two ends. From germline, CDR1 is KGHSH and CDR2 LQKENI. The CDR3 nucleotides are TGTGCCAGCTCACCAGGGTTTAACGAGCAGTACGTC. This encodes CASSPGFNEQYV.